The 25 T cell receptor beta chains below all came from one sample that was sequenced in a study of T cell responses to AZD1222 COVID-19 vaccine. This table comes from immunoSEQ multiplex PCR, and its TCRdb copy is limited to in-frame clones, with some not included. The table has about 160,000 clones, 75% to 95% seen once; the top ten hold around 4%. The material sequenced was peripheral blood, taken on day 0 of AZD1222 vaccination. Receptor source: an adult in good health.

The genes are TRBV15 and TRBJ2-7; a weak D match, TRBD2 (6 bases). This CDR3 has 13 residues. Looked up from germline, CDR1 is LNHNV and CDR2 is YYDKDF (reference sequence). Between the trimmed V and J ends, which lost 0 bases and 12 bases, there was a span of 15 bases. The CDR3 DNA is TGTGCCACCAGCAGAGATGCGGGAAGGGCTCTGTACTTC. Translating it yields CATSRDAGRALYF.

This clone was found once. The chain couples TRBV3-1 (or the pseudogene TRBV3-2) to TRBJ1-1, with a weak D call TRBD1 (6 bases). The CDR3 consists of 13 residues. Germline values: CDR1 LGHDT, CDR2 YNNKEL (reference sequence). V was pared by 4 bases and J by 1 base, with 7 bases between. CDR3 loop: CASSLQGNTEAFF. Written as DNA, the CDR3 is TGTGCCAGCAGCCTACAGGGGAACACTGAAGCTTTCTTT.

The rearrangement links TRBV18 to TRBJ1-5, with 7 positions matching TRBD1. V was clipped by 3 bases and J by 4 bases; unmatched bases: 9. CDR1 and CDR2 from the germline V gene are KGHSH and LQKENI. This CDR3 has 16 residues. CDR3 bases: TGTGCCAGCTCACCCTTGGGACAGAGCTCAAATCAGCCCCAGCATTTT. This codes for CASSPLGQSSNQPQHF.

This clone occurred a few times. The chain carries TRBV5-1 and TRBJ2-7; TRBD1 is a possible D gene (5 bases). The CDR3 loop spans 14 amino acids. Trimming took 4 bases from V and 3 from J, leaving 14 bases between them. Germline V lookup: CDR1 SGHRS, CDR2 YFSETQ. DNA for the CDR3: TGCGCCAGCAGCCAAACAGGACCTCACTACGAGCAGTACTTC. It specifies CASSQTGPHYEQYF.

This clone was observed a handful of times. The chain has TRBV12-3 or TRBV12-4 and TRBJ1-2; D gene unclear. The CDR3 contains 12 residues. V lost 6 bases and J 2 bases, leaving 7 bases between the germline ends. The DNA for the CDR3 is TGTGCCAGCAGGACTCGGAACTATGGCTACACCTTC. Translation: CASRTRNYGYTF.

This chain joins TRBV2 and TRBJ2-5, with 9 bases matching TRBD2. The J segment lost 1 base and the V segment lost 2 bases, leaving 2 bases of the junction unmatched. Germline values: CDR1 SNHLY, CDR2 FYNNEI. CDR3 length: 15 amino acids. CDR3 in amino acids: CASSEPSGIQETQYF. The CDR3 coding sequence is TGTGCCAGCAGTGAACCTAGCGGGATCCAAGAGACCCAGTACTTC.

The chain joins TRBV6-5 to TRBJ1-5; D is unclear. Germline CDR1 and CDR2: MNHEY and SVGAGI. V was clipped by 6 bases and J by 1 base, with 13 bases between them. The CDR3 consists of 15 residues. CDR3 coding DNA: TGTGCCAGCAGCCGGGGTGGGGTAAGCAATCAGCCCCAGCATTTT. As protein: CASSRGGVSNQPQHF.

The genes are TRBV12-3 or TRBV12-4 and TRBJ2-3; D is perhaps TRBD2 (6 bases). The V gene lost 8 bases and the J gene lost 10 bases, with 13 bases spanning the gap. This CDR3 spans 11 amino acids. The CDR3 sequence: CASRWGVAQYF. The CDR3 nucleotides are TGTGCCAGCCGCTGGGGGGTGGCGCAGTATTTT.

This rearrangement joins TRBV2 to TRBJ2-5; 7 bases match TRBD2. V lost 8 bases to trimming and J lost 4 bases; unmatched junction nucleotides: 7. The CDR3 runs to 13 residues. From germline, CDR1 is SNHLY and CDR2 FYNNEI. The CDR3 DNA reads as TGTGCCAGCTCCCTTGGGGAGGGAGAGACCCAGTACTTC. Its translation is CASSLGEGETQYF.

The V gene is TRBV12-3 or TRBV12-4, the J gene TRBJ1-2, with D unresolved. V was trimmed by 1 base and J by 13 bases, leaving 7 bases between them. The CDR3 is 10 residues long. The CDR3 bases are TGTGCCAGCAGTTTAGAAATCAGCACCTTC. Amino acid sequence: CASSLEISTF.

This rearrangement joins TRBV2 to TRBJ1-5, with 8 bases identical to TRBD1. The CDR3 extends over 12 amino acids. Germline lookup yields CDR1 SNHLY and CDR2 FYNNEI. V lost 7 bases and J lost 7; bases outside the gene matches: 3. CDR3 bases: TGTGCCAGCACAGGGGGCGGACAGCCCCAGCATTTT. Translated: CASTGGGQPQHF.

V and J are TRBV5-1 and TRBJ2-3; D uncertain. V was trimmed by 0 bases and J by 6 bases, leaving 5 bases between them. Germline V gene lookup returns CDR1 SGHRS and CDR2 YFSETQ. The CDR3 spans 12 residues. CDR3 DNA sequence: TGCGCCAGCAGCTTGGTAGGGGATACGCAGTATTTT. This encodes CASSLVGDTQYF. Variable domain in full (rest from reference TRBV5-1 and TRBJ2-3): KAGVTQTPRYLIKTRGQQVTLSCSPISGHRSVSWYQQTPGQGLQFLFEYFSETQRNKGNFPGRFSGRQFSNSRSEMNVSTLELGDSALYLCASSLVGDTQYFGPGTRLTVL.

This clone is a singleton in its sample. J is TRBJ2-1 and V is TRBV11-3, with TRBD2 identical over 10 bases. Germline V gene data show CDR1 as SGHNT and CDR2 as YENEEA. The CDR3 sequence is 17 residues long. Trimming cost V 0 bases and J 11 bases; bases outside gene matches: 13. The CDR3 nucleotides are TGTGCCAGCAGCTTAGAGGGGACTAGCGCCTTCCTCGGGAAGCAGTTCTTC. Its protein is CASSLEGTSAFLGKQFF.

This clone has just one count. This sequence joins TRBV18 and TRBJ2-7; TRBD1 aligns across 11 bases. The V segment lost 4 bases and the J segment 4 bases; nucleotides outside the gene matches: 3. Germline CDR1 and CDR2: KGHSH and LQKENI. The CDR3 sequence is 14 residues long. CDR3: CASSRGQGVYEQYF. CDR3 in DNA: TGTGCCAGCTCACGGGGACAGGGGGTTTACGAGCAGTACTTC.

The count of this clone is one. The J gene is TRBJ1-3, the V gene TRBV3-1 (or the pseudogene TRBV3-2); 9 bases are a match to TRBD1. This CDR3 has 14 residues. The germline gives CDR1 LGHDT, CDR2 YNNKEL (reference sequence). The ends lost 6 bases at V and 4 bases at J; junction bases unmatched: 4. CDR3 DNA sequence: TGTGCCAGCAGGCGACAGGGGGGAGGAAACACCATATATTTT. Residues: CASRRQGGGNTIYF.

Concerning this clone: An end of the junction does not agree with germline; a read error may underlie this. The CDR3 DNA follows: TGTGTCAGCAGCTTGGGCCTAGCGGGAGGGCCGTACACCGGGGAGCTGTTTTTT. It encodes CVSSLGLAGGPYTGELFF. The V gene is TRBV5-5, the J gene TRBJ2-2; 12 bases match TRBD2. The germline CDR1 and CDR2 sequences are SGHKS and YYEKEE (reference sequence). The CDR3 loop spans 18 amino acids.

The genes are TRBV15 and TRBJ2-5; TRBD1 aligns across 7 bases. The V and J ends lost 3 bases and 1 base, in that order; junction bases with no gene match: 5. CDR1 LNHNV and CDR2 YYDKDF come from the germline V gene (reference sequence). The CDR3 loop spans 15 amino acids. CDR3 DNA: TGTGCCACCAGCAGGTCGGACAGGTTCCAAGAGACCCAGTACTTC. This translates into CATSRSDRFQETQYF. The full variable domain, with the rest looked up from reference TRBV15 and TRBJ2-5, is DAMVIQNPRYQVTQFGKPVTLSCSQTLNHNVMYWYQQKSSQAPKLLFHYYDKDFNNEADTPDNFQSRRPNTSFCFLDIRSPGLGDTAMYLCATSRSDRFQETQYFGPGTRLLVL.

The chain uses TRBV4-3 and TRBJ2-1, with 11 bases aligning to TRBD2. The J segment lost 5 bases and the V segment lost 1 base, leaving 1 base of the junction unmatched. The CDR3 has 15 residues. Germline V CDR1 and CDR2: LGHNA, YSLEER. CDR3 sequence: CASSQGSGRDNEQFF. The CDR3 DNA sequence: TGCGCCAGCAGCCAAGGTAGCGGGAGGGACAATGAGCAGTTCTTC.

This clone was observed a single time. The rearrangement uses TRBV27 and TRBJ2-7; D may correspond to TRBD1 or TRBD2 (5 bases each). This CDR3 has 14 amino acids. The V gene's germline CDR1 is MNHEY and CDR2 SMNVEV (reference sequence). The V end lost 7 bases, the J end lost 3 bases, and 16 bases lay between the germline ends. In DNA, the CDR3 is TGTGCCAGCACGGGGCCTAGGCCCCTCTACGAGCAGTACTTC. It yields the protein CASTGPRPLYEQYF.

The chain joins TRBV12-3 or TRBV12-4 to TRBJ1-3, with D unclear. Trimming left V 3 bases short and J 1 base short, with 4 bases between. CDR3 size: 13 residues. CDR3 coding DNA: TGTGCCAGCAGTTTTACGTCTGGAAACACCATATATTTT. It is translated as CASSFTSGNTIYF.

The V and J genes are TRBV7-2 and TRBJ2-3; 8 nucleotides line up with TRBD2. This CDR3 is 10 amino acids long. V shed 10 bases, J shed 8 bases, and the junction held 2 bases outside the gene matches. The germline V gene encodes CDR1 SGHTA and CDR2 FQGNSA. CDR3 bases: TGTGCCACCCGGGGGGGTACGCAGTATTTT. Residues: CATRGGTQYF.

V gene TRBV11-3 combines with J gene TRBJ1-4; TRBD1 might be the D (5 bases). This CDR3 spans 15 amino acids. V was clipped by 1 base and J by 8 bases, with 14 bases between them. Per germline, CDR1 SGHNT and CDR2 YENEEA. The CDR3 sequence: CASSLGETGLEKLFF. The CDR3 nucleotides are TGTGCCAGCAGCTTAGGCGAAACAGGTTTGGAAAAACTGTTTTTT.

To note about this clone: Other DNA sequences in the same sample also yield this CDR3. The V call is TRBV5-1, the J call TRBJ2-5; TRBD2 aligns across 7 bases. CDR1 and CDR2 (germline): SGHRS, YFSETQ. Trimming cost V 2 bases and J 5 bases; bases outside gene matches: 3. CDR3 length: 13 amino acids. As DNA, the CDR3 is TGCGCCAGCAGCTTCTCTAGCGGCGAGACCCAGTACTTC. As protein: CASSFSSGETQYF. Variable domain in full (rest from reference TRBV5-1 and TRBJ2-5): KAGVTQTPRYLIKTRGQQVTLSCSPISGHRSVSWYQQTPGQGLQFLFEYFSETQRNKGNFPGRFSGRQFSNSRSEMNVSTLELGDSALYLCASSFSSGETQYFGPGTRLLVL.

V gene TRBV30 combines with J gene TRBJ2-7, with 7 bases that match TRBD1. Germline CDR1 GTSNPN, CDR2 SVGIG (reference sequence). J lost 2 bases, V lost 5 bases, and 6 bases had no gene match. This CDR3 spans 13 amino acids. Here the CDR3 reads CAWGQGVPYEQYF. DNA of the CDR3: TGTGCCTGGGGCCAGGGGGTACCCTACGAGCAGTACTTC.

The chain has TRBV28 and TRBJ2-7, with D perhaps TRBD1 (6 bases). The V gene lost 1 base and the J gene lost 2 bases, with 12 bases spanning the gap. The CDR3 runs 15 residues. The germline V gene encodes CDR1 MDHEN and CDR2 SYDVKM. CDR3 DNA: TGTGCCAGCAGTTTATTTTGGGGGCCTGCCTACGAGCAGTACTTC. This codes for CASSLFWGPAYEQYF.